The sequence of this T cell receptor (beta chain) was determined in a study of radiation and T cells in renal cell carcinoma. The time point denotes: blood 2 weeks post-SBRT. Treatment given: 15 Gy SBRT to primary tumor, nephrectomy 4 weeks later. The study, taken as a whole, reports: From baseline, blood top tumor clonotypes peaked at 2 weeks post-radiation.

This CDR3 is built from 14 residues. Per the germline V gene, CDR1 is SGDLS and CDR2 is YYNGEE. The V end was cut by 4 bases, the J end by 5 bases, with 16 bases between. Produced via immunoSEQ multiplex PCR; TCRdb's table is partial and in-frame only. Among 120,000 or so clones listed, 81% were seen once. To note about this clone: Its antigen is not known.

Sequencing was performed on blood, taken from a patient whose treatment included radiotherapy and nephrectomy. This clonotype was sampled from a woman aged 55-69 years with renal cell carcinoma. The V gene is TRBV9, the J gene TRBJ2-7, with D possibly called TRBD1 or TRBD2 (5 bases each). CDR3 in amino acids: CASSTSGGGNEQYF. In DNA form, the CDR3 reads TGTGCCAGCAGCACCAGTGGGGGTGGGAACGAGCAGTACTTC.